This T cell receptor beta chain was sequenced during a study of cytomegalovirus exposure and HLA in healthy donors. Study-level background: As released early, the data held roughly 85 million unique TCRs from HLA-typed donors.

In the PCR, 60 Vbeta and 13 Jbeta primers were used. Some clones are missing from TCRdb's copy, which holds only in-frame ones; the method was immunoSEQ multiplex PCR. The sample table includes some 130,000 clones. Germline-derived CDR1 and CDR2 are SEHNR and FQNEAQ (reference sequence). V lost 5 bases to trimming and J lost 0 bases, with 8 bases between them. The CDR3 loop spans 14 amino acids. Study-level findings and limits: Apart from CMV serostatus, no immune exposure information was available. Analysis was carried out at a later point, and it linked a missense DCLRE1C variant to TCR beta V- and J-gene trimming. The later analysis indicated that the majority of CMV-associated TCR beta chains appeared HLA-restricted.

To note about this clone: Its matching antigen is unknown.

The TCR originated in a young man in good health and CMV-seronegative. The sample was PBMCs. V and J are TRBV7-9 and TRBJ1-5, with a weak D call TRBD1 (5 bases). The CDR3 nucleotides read TGTGCCAGCAGCCTGGACAATAGCAATCAGCCCCAGCATTTT. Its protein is CASSLDNSNQPQHF.